Below are 5 T cell receptor beta chains sequenced from a single sample in a study of blood T cell repertoires in COVID-19. Measured with immunoSEQ multiplex PCR; TCRdb has only the in-frame clones, and not every one. Of around 300,000 clones listed, 65% to 90% are singletons. Sequences were obtained from peripheral blood. These receptors all come from a human donor in a cohort sampled during active COVID-19.

This clone was seen once. The chain recombines TRBV18 with TRBJ1-2; 7 positions match TRBD1. There are 17 residues in the CDR3. Trimming took 6 bases from V and 3 from J; bases not matched to a gene: 16. Per the germline V gene, CDR1 is KGHSH and CDR2 is LQKENI. For the CDR3, the DNA is TGTGCCAGCTCGGCGACGCAAACCGGGACAGACTACTATGGCTACACCTTC. Translating it yields CASSATQTGTDYYGYTF.

The gene calls are TRBV6-5 and TRBJ1-2, with a possible D match to TRBD1 (6 bases). CDR1 is MNHEY and CDR2 is SVGAGI in the germline V gene. V lost 2 bases to trimming and J lost 6 bases, with 13 bases between them. The CDR3 consists of 14 residues. CDR3 sequence: CASSYTGTTNGYTF. Written as DNA, the CDR3 is TGTGCCAGCAGTTACACCGGGACAACGAATGGCTACACCTTC.

The chain carries TRBV18 and TRBJ1-3, with D possibly TRBD1 on 5 matching bases. The CDR3 spans 15 residues. CDR1 and CDR2 from the germline V gene are KGHSH and LQKENI. V shed 1 base and J shed 0 bases, with 7 bases lying between them. CDR3 DNA: TGTGCCAGCTCACCACTAGGGGTCTCTGGAAACACCATATATTTT. As protein: CASSPLGVSGNTIYF.

The genes are TRBV2 and TRBJ1-1; 7 bases are shared with TRBD1. With V trimmed by 6 bases and J by 0 bases, 4 bases remained unmatched. In germline, CDR1 is SNHLY, CDR2 FYNNEI. The CDR3 is made up of 14 amino acids. CDR3 amino acids: CASRMTGMNTEAFF. CDR3 DNA sequence: TGTGCCAGCAGAATGACAGGGATGAACACTGAAGCTTTCTTT.

V is TRBV19 and J is TRBJ2-2; 8 nucleotides align to TRBD2. From germline, CDR1 is LNHDA and CDR2 SQIVND (reference sequence). The CDR3 has 14 amino acids. V lost 8 bases, J lost 2 bases, and 4 bases stayed unmatched. The CDR3 nucleotides read TGTGCCAGTTTTGGGACTAGTAACACCGGGGAGCTGTTTTTT. Its protein is CASFGTSNTGELFF.